The 5 T cell receptor beta chains reported below all come from one sample, sequenced in a study of T-cell reconstitution after alpha-beta-depleted transplantation in children (TCRdb year 2016). Libraries were built with PCR. Sequencer: Illumina HiSeq 2500. Molecular barcoding was employed in the preparation of TCR libraries, with unique molecular identifiers being used to normalize TCRbeta repertoire quantification. TCRdb trimmed the raw reads at Q25, called clones with MiXCR and kept productive beta chains. A single entry per CDR3 protein holds the most common genes and DNA from its merged rows. This sample is represented by over 550,000 distinct CDR3 sequences; roughly a tenth of them were singletons. The top ten clonotypes cover about 4.3% of the sample. The source material was PBMCs from the stem cell graft donor, sampled from the stem cell graft. The receptor source for this set is a human donor who donated a stem cell graft to a child with acute myeloid leukemia.

The genes are TRBV15 and TRBJ1-5; no reliable D call. CDR1 is LNHNV and CDR2 is YYDKDF in the germline V gene (reference sequence). The V gene lost 0 bases and the J gene lost 4 bases, with 10 bases spanning the gap. The CDR3 covers 15 residues. The CDR3 sequence is CATSREGPANQPQHF. CDR3 in DNA: TGTGCCACCAGCAGAGAAGGGCCGGCGAATCAGCCCCAGCATTTT. The complete variable domain, with remaining parts taken from reference TRBV15 and TRBJ1-5, reads DAMVIQNPRYQVTQFGKPVTLSCSQTLNHNVMYWYQQKSSQAPKLLFHYYDKDFNNEADTPDNFQSRRPNTSFCFLDIRSPGLGDTAMYLCATSREGPANQPQHFGDGTRLSIL.

This clonotype has a count of ten or more. The chain carries TRBV29-1 and TRBJ2-5, with 8 bases lining up with TRBD1. The CDR3 is 13 amino acids. J gave up 4 bases and V 4 bases, and 5 bases lay outside the gene matches. CDR1 and CDR2 (germline): SQVTM, ANQGSEA. CDR3 protein: CSVGRQGRETQYF. DNA of the CDR3: TGCAGCGTTGGCAGACAGGGGCGAGAGACCCAGTACTTC.

The chain joins TRBV5-1 to TRBJ2-3; a weak D match, TRBD1 (5 bases). The CDR3 runs to 15 residues. Trimming took 2 bases from V and 4 from J, leaving 14 bases between them. Per germline, CDR1 SGHRS and CDR2 YFSETQ. The CDR3 loop is CASSLPQGTADTQYF. Written as DNA, the CDR3 is TGCGCCAGCAGCTTACCCCAGGGAACGGCAGATACGCAGTATTTT.

The chain combines TRBV7-2 with TRBJ2-1; D not certain. The CDR3 extends over 13 amino acids. V lost 8 bases and J 0 bases, leaving 8 bases between the germline ends. Looked up from germline, CDR1 is SGHTA and CDR2 is FQGNSA. The CDR3 region is CASLLSSYNEQFF. As DNA, the CDR3 is TGTGCCAGCTTGCTAAGCTCCTACAATGAGCAGTTCTTC.

This clonotype was detected many times. V gene TRBV9 combines with J gene TRBJ2-2, with unresolved D. V lost 0 bases, J lost 10 bases, and 10 bases lay in between. Germline V gene lookup returns CDR1 SGDLS and CDR2 YYNGEE. The CDR3 spans 13 residues. In DNA form, the CDR3 reads TGTGCCAGCAGCGTAGCGGGCGGCCAGGAGCTGTTTTTT. This gives the protein CASSVAGGQELFF.